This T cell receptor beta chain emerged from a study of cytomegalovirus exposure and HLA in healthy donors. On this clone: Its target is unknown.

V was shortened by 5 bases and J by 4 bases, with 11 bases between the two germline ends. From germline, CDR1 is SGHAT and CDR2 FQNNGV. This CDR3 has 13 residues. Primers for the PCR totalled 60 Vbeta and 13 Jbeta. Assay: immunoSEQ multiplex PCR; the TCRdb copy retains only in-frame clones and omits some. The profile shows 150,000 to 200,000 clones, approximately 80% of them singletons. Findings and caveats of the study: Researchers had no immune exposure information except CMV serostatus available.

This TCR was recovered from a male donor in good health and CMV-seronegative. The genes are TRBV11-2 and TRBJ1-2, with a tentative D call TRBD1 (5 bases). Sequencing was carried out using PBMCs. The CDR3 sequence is CASSPGLLYGYTF. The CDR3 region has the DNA TGTGCCAGCAGCCCGGGACTCCTCTATGGCTACACCTTC.